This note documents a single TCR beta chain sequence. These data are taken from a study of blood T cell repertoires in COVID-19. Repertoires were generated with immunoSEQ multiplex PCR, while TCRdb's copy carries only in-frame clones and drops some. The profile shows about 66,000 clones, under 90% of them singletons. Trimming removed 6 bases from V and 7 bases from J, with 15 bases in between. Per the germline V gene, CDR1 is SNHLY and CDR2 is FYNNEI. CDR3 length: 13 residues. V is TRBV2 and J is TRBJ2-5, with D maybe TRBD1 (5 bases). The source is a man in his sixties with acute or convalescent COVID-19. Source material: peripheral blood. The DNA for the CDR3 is TGTGCCAGCAGGGACATTAATATTAGGACCCAGTACTTC. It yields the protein CASRDINIRTQYF. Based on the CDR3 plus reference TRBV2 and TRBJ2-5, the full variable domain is EPEVTQTPSHQVTQMGQEVILRCVPISNHLYFYWYRQILGQKVEFLVSFYNNEISEKSEIFDDQFSVERPDGSNFTLKIRSTKLEDSAMYFCASRDINIRTQYFGPGTRLLVL.